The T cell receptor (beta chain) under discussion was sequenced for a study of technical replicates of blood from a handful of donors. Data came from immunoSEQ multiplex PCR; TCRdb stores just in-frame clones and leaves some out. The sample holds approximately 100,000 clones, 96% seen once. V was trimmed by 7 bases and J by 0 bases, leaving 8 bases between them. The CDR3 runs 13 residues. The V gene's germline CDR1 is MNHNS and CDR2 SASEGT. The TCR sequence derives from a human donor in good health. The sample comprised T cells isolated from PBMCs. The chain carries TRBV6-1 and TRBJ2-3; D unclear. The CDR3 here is CASTSISTDTQYF. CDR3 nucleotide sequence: TGTGCCAGCACCAGTATCAGCACAGATACGCAGTATTTT.